This entry concerns a single T cell receptor beta chain. Its antigen is as yet unknown. The sample is drawn from a study of B cell selection in AIRE deficiency. Profiled with immunoSEQ multiplex PCR; TCRdb holds only in-frame clones, not every one. The sample yields roughly 18,000 clones, 93% seen once. Study results and caveats: Shared Treg sequences had shorter CDR3s, biased toward rearrangements with few non-templated insertions.

The CDR3 loop spans 15 amino acids. Germline V gene data show CDR1 as MDHEN and CDR2 as SYDVKM. V shed 3 bases and J 5 bases; nucleotides not matched to a gene: 7. Regulatory T cells were sorted as CD4+CD25hiCD127low/negative cells. Control samples were from healthy, unrelated donors. The J gene is TRBJ1-1, the V gene TRBV28; 9 bases map to TRBD1. Sequencing was performed on CD4+CD25+ Tregs sorted from PBMCs. The TCR was taken from a human donor in good health. The CDR3 spells CASSLSNRGRTEAFF. The CDR3, as DNA: TGTGCCAGCAGTTTGTCCAACAGGGGGCGAACTGAAGCTTTCTTT.